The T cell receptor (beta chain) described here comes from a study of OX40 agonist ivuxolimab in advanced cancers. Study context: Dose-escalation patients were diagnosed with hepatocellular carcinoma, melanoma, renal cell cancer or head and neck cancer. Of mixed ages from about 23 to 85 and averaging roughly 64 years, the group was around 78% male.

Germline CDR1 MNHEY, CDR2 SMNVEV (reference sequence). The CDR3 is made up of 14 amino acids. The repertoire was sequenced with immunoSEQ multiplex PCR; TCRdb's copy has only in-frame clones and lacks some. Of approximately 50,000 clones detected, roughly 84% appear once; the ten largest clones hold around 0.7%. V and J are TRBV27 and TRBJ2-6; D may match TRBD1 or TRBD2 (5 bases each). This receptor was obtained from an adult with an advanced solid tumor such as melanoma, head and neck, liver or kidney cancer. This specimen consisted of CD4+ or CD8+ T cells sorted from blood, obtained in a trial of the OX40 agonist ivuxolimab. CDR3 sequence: CATREGSGANVLTF. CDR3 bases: TGTGCGACAAGAGAGGGGTCTGGGGCCAACGTCCTGACTTTC.